This is a list of T cell receptor beta chains from one sample in a study of blood T cells in healthy people across ages. Via MiXCR, TCRdb re-called the 5' RACE reads, giving one row per CDR3 protein. This sample has some 750,000 distinct CDR3 sequences, with about 20% found just once. The specimen was blood. Receptors were obtained from a man aged 70 or older in good health. CDR3s include the opening cysteine and the closing phenylalanine or tryptophan. A D gene is named only where the DNA matches it firmly. Clone sizes are given selectively: once, few, many, or a class where the clone is expanded.

abundance,d_gene,j_gene,v_gene,CDR3nt,CDR3aa
.,.,TRBJ2-5,TRBV14,TGTGCCAGCAGCCAAGACCGAGGGCAGGGCCAAGAGACCCAGTACTTC,CASSQDRGQGQETQYF
few,TRBD2,TRBJ2-3,TRBV20-1,TGCAGTGCCCCCACTAGCGGGGCAGATACGCAGTATTTT,CSAPTSGADTQYF
.,TRBD2,TRBJ2-2,TRBV24-1,TGTGCCACCAGTGAAACTAGCGGGAGGGGATCCGCGAACACCGGGGAGCTGTTTTTT,CATSETSGRGSANTGELFF
few,.,TRBJ2-1,TRBV24-1,TGTGCCACCAGTGAAGAACTAGCACCGAGCTCCTACAATGAGCAGTTCTTC,CATSEELAPSSYNEQFF
few,.,TRBJ2-1,TRBV7-2,TGTGCCAGCAGCTTAGCGCTTGGTTCCTACAATGAGCAGTTCTTC,CASSLALGSYNEQFF
.,TRBD1,TRBJ1-5,TRBV6-1,TGTGCCAGCAGTGAAGCACACCACAGGGGGAATAGCAATCAGCCCCAGCATTTT,CASSEAHHRGNSNQPQHF
few,.,TRBJ2-2,TRBV7-2,TGTGCCAGCAGCTTATCGAGCGGAGGATACACCGGGGAGCTGTTTTTT,CASSLSSGGYTGELFF
.,.,TRBJ1-2,TRBV29-1,TGCAGCGTTCATCAGTACGGGGACTATGGCTACACCTTC,CSVHQYGDYGYTF
few,.,TRBJ1-2,TRBV3-1,TGTGCCAGCTCATCGCAGGCAGGGCGACGTGACTACACCTTC,CASSSQAGRRDYTF
few,TRBD2,TRBJ2-4,TRBV20-1,TGCAGTGCTAGTCTAGCGGGAGCACTAGCCAAAAACATTCAGTACTTC,CSASLAGALAKNIQYF
.,.,TRBJ2-3,TRBV18,TGTGCCAGCTCATCCGACAGGCAAAGCACAGATACGCAGTATTTT,CASSSDRQSTDTQYF
.,.,TRBJ1-2,TRBV7-2,TGTGCCAGCAGCCCCCGGGCCGACTATGGCTACACCTTC,CASSPRADYGYTF
.,.,TRBJ1-2,TRBV7-3,TGTGCCAGCAGCCAGGCTCCGGGACCGACTCACACCTTC,CASSQAPGPTHTF
few,TRBD2,TRBJ2-1,TRBV4-3,TGCGCCAGCAGCCTTACCACGGGGAGGGGCGATGAGCAGTTCTTC,CASSLTTGRGDEQFF
few,.,TRBJ2-7,TRBV7-9,TGTGCCAGCAGCTTAGCTGGGACCTGGACTCAGTACGAGCAGTACTTC,CASSLAGTWTQYEQYF
many,.,TRBJ1-2,TRBV27,TGTGCCAGCAGTCATCAGGGCCGAGGTCATGGCTACACCTTC,CASSHQGRGHGYTF
.,TRBD2,TRBJ2-5,TRBV29-1,TGCAGCGTGGGCGCTAGCGGACGAGAGACCCAGTACTTC,CSVGASGRETQYF
few,.,TRBJ1-5,TRBV6-5,TGTGCCAGCAGTTACTCGTTCCCGGGGGCGTATGGGGGCAATCAGCCCCAGCATTTT,CASSYSFPGAYGGNQPQHF
.,.,TRBJ2-1,TRBV7-2,TGTGCCAGCAGCTCATGGTTCAATGAGCAGTTCTTC,CASSSWFNEQFF
few,.,TRBJ2-1,TRBV5-1,TGCGCCAGCGGATCCCCCGCTTGGAGCTCCTACAATGAGCAGTTCTTC,CASGSPAWSSYNEQFF
.,.,TRBJ2-7,TRBV9,TGTGCCAGCAGCGTAGCTCCCCAACTGCAGTACGAGCAGTACTTC,CASSVAPQLQYEQYF
.,.,TRBJ1-3,TRBV12-3/TRBV12-4,TGTGCCAGCAGTTTACTCGCCGACGTCTCTGGAAACACCATATATTTT,CASSLLADVSGNTIYF
.,TRBD2,TRBJ2-2,TRBV4-3,TGCGCCAGCAGCCAGACCCCAGCGGGAGGGGACACCGGGGAGCTGTTTTTT,CASSQTPAGGDTGELFF
.,TRBD1,TRBJ2-1,TRBV7-2,TGTGCCAGCAGCCCGGACAGGGGGCGAAATGAGCAGTTCTTC,CASSPDRGRNEQFF
.,TRBD2,TRBJ2-1,TRBV7-9,TGTGCCAGCTCGCCGGGACTAGTTTTTGGAGTGGGTGAGCAGTTCTTC,CASSPGLVFGVGEQFF
.,.,TRBJ2-7,TRBV2,TGTGCCAACAGGGGGGGGGTCTACGAGCAGTACTTC,CANRGGVYEQYF
few,.,TRBJ2-2,TRBV29-1,TGCAGCAGACAATCCACCGGGGAGCTGTTTTTT,CSRQSTGELFF
.,.,TRBJ2-6,TRBV7-9,TGTGCCAGCAGCTTTTTCAGCCCTGGGGCCAACGTCCTGACTTTC,CASSFFSPGANVLTF
.,.,TRBJ2-3,TRBV12-3/TRBV12-4,TGTGCCAGCAGTTTTTGCACAGATACGCAGTATTTT,CASSFCTDTQYF